The 22 T cell receptor beta chains reported below all come from one sample, sequenced in a study of T cell responses to AZD1222 COVID-19 vaccine. Data came from immunoSEQ multiplex PCR; TCRdb stores just in-frame clones and leaves some out. This table has around 84,000 clones, roughly 87% appearing once. The source was peripheral blood, collected on day 0 of AZD1222 vaccination. Every receptor here comes from an adult in good health.

The table lists this clone with many counts. The chain carries TRBV12-3 or TRBV12-4 and TRBJ2-7; D call uncertain. Trimming stripped 3 bases from V and 6 bases from J, with 9 bases between. The CDR3 totals 12 residues. CDR3 region: CASSFTAAEQYF. The CDR3 nucleotides read TGTGCCAGCAGTTTTACAGCTGCCGAGCAGTACTTC.

This chain connects TRBV6-2 or TRBV6-3 to TRBJ1-2; 7 bases agree with TRBD1. Germline-derived CDR1 and CDR2 are MNHEY and SVGEGT. After removal of 1 base from V and 8 bases from J, the junction contained 4 bases not matched to a gene. CDR3 size: 13 residues. The CDR3 region has the DNA TGTGCCAGCAGTTACTTTAGGGGGCCCGGCTACACCTTC. Encoded protein: CASSYFRGPGYTF.

The rearrangement links TRBV14 to TRBJ2-3; D is perhaps TRBD2 (6 bases). The CDR3 is made up of 14 amino acids. Germline V lookup: CDR1 SGHDN, CDR2 FVKESK. V gave up 4 bases and J gave up 6 bases, with 14 bases separating them. The CDR3 reads CASSREVFKDTQYF. CDR3 in DNA: TGTGCCAGCAGCCGGGAGGTATTTAAGGATACGCAGTATTTT.

The rearrangement links TRBV7-9 to TRBJ2-3, with unresolved D. Germline loops: CDR1 SEHNR, CDR2 FQNEAQ (reference sequence). V lost 6 bases to trimming and J lost 0 bases, with 4 bases between them. This CDR3 has 12 residues. The CDR3 loop is CASSPSTDTQYF. The CDR3, as DNA: TGTGCCAGCAGTCCTAGCACAGATACGCAGTATTTT.

V is TRBV19 and J is TRBJ2-2; 8 bases match TRBD1. This CDR3 region has 15 residues. The junction had 4 bases not matched to a gene; V was cut back by 3 bases and J by 4 bases. CDR1 and CDR2 (germline): LNHDA, SQIVND (reference sequence). The CDR3 spells CASSIRDRSTGELFF. The CDR3 DNA follows: TGTGCCAGTAGTATTCGGGACAGGAGCACCGGGGAGCTGTTTTTT.

Only one count was recorded for this clone. This chain links TRBV27 with TRBJ2-7; 7 bases match TRBD1. This CDR3 is built from 13 residues. After removal of 3 bases from V and 2 bases from J, the junction contained 1 base not matched to a gene. Germline-derived CDR1 and CDR2 are MNHEY and SMNVEV (reference sequence). In nucleotides, the CDR3 is TGTGCCAGCAGTTTGGGACAGACCTACGAGCAGTACTTC. Its translation: CASSLGQTYEQYF.

This CDR3 reads CASSPGQGSYEQYF. In DNA form, the CDR3 reads TGTGCCAGCTCACCCGGACAGGGATCCTACGAGCAGTACTTC. The chain is built from TRBV18 and TRBJ2-7; TRBD1 agrees at 8 bases. The CDR3 runs to 14 residues. Germline CDR1 KGHSH, CDR2 LQKENI. With V trimmed by 3 bases and J by 1 base, 2 bases remained unmatched.

The chain is built from TRBV27 and TRBJ2-7, with D perhaps TRBD1 or TRBD2 (6 bases each). V was pared by 4 bases and J by 7 bases, with 17 bases between. This CDR3 contains 14 residues. The germline V gene encodes CDR1 MNHEY and CDR2 SMNVEV (reference sequence). The CDR3 DNA is TGTGCCAGCAGTTGGGGGGCAGGGCCTAGGGAGCAGTACTTC. It is translated as CASSWGAGPREQYF.

This chain uses TRBV30 with TRBJ1-1; D is possibly TRBD1 (5 bases). V was cut by 0 bases and J by 2 bases, with 16 bases left in between. This CDR3 has 16 residues. Germline CDR1 and CDR2: GTSNPN and SVGIG (reference sequence). The CDR3 reads CAWSVPKGPLNTEAFF. The CDR3 DNA reads TGTGCCTGGAGTGTACCTAAGGGACCGCTCAACACTGAAGCTTTCTTT.

This clone has just one count. The same CDR3 arises from other DNA sequences in this sample as well. CDR3 bases: TGTGCCACCAGGGGACAGGGGGCTACCGGGGAGCTGTTTTTT. Protein product: CATRGQGATGELFF. J is TRBJ2-2 and V is TRBV24-1, with 12 positions matching TRBD1. Germline trimming cut 7 bases from V and 5 bases from J; bases unmatched to any gene: 1. The germline CDR1 and CDR2 sequences are KGHDR and SFDVKD. This CDR3 region has 14 residues.

The DNA of the CDR3 is TGTGCCAGCAGCGTAGTTACGGGAGGGCCCGCCGGGGAGCTGTTTTTT. It translates to CASSVVTGGPAGELFF. The rearrangement joins TRBV9 to TRBJ2-2; 8 bases line up with TRBD2. After removal of 0 bases from V and 6 bases from J, the junction contained 7 bases not matched to a gene. The length of the CDR3 is 16 residues. Germline V lookup: CDR1 SGDLS, CDR2 YYNGEE.

The rearrangement links TRBV20-1 to TRBJ2-2; 7 bases agree with TRBD1. Germline lookup yields CDR1 DFQATT and CDR2 SNEGSKA (reference sequence). The ends lost 3 bases at V and 6 bases at J; junction bases unmatched: 7. This CDR3 spans 14 amino acids. The CDR3 DNA reads as TGCAGTGCTAGTAAGGGGGCCCCCGCCGGGGAGCTGTTTTTT. Amino acids: CSASKGAPAGELFF.

This chain uses TRBV5-1 with TRBJ1-1, with D unresolved. V lost 4 bases to trimming and J lost 4 bases, with 8 bases between them. CDR3 length: 12 amino acids. CDR1 and CDR2 from the germline V gene are SGHRS and YFSETQ. CDR3 bases: TGCGCCAGCAGCCCCCCTGGCACTGAAGCTTTCTTT. Translation gives CASSPPGTEAFF. Full variable domain (rest looked up from reference TRBV5-1 and TRBJ1-1): KAGVTQTPRYLIKTRGQQVTLSCSPISGHRSVSWYQQTPGQGLQFLFEYFSETQRNKGNFPGRFSGRQFSNSRSEMNVSTLELGDSALYLCASSPPGTEAFFGQGTRLTVV.

The chain has TRBV19 and TRBJ2-3, with 8 bases aligning to TRBD2. The length of the CDR3 is 16 residues. Germline V gives CDR1 LNHDA, CDR2 SQIVND (reference sequence). With 5 bases clipped from V and 6 bases from J, the junction kept 13 bases outside the gene matches. The CDR3 bases are TGTGCCAGTAGTCCTCTTGGCGGGAGGCCATCTGATACGCAGTATTTT. Translation: CASSPLGGRPSDTQYF.

The chain carries TRBV4-1 and TRBJ2-3; 11 bases map to TRBD2. J lost 2 bases, V lost 2 bases, and 3 bases had no gene match. From germline, CDR1 is MGHRA and CDR2 YSYEKL. The CDR3 has 16 amino acids. CDR3 DNA: TGCGCCAGCAGCCAACAGACTAGCGGGGCCACAGATACGCAGTATTTT. It is translated as CASSQQTSGATDTQYF.

This clone was picked up a small number of times. The chain combines TRBV20-1 with TRBJ1-2; TRBD1 matches 11 bases. CDR1 is DFQATT and CDR2 is SNEGSKA in the germline V gene (reference sequence). V trimming: 5 bases; J trimming: 2 bases; junction bases outside the gene matches: 10. This CDR3 is built from 16 residues. CDR3 in DNA: TGCAGTGCTCGTGGGAGCCGGGACAGGGGGAACTATGGCTACACCTTC. Translated, it gives CSARGSRDRGNYGYTF.

The chain uses TRBV18 and TRBJ1-6, with TRBD1 as a possible D gene (5 bases). Per the germline V gene, CDR1 is KGHSH and CDR2 is LQKENI. Trimming took 4 bases from V and 6 from J, leaving 19 bases between them. The CDR3 is 17 amino acids. This CDR3 is CASSRNTGGVGNSPLHF. CDR3 nucleotide sequence: TGTGCCAGCTCACGAAACACCGGGGGGGTCGGTAATTCACCCCTCCACTTT.

In this sample, this clone turned up once. The chain carries TRBV27 and TRBJ2-1, with TRBD2 as a possible D gene (5 bases). The V gene lost 0 bases and the J gene lost 6 bases, with 12 bases spanning the gap. This CDR3 has 15 residues. Germline V gene sequence: CDR1 MNHEY, CDR2 SMNVEV (reference sequence). CDR3 sequence reads: CASSLSGESFNEQFF. The CDR3 DNA is TGTGCCAGCAGTTTATCCGGGGAGTCGTTCAATGAGCAGTTCTTC.

V gene TRBV3-1 (or the pseudogene TRBV3-2) combines with J gene TRBJ2-1; 11 nucleotides line up with TRBD2. J lost 10 bases, V lost 3 bases, and 8 bases had no gene match. The CDR3 has 15 amino acids. Germline V gene lookup returns CDR1 LGHDT and CDR2 YNNKEL (reference sequence). The CDR3 region has the DNA TGTGCCAGCAGCCAGGACCTAGCGGGAGGTCGCGAGCAGTTCTTC. It is translated as CASSQDLAGGREQFF.

V usage is TRBV18 and J usage is TRBJ2-7; D is perhaps TRBD2 (6 bases). In germline, CDR1 is KGHSH, CDR2 LQKENI. Trimming stripped 5 bases from V and 2 bases from J, with 10 bases between. This CDR3 is built from 13 residues. The CDR3 DNA reads TGTGCCAGCTCAGGGAGGCTGACCTACGAGCAGTACTTC. Translation gives CASSGRLTYEQYF.

The rearrangement uses TRBV27 and TRBJ2-1; D is ambiguous. Trimming took 4 bases from V and 5 from J, leaving 27 bases between them. CDR1 MNHEY and CDR2 SMNVEV come from the germline V gene (reference sequence). This CDR3 spans 19 amino acids. The chain's CDR3 is CASSSPGRSLPPINNEQFF. Written as DNA, the CDR3 is TGTGCCAGCAGTTCCCCCGGAAGAAGCCTCCCACCGATCAACAATGAGCAGTTCTTC.

Sample share makes this clone medium-sized. This rearrangement joins TRBV6-5 to TRBJ1-3, with D uncertain. Deletions cut 5 bases from V and 0 bases from J, with 8 bases between. This CDR3 has 14 amino acids. Per the germline V gene, CDR1 is MNHEY and CDR2 is SVGAGI. CDR3 nucleotide sequence: TGTGCCAGCAGTCTTCTTAGCTCTGGAAACACCATATATTTT. Residues: CASSLLSSGNTIYF.